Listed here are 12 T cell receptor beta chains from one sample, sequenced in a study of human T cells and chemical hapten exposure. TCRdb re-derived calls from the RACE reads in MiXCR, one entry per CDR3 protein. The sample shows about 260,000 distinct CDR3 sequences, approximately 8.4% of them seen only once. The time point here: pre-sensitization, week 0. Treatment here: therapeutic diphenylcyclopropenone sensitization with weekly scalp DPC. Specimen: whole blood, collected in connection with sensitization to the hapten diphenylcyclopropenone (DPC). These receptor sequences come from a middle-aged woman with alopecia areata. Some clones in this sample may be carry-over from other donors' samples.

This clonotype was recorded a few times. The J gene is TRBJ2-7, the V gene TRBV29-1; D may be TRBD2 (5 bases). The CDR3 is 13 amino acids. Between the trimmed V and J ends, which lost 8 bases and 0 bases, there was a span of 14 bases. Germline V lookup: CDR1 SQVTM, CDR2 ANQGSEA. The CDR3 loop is CSTLIRDSYEQYF. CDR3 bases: TGCAGCACACTAATCCGGGACTCCTACGAGCAGTACTTC.

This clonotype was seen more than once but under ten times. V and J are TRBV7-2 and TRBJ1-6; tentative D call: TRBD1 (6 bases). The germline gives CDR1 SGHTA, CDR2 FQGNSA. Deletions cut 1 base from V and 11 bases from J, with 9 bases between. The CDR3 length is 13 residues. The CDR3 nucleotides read TGTGCCAGCAGCTTAGGGGCAGGGGCACCCCTCCACTTT. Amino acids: CASSLGAGAPLHF.

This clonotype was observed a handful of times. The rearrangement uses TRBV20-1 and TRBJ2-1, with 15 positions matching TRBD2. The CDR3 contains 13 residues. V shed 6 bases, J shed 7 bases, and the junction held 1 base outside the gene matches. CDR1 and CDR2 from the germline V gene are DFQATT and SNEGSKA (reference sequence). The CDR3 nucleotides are TGCAGTGCCGGACTAGCGGGAGGGAATGAGCAGTTCTTC. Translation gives CSAGLAGGNEQFF.

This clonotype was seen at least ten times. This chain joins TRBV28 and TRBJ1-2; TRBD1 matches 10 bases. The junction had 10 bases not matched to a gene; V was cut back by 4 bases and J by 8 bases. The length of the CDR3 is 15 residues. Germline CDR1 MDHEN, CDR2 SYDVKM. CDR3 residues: CASSSSTGGRAGYTF. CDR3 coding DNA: TGTGCCAGCAGTTCCTCGACAGGGGGCCGCGCAGGCTACACCTTC.

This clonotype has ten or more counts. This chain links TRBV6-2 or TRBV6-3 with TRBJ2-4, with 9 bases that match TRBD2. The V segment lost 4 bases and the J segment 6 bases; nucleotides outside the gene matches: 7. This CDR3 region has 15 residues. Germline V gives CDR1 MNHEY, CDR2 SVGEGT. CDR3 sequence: CASSSTFSGRNIQYF. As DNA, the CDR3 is TGTGCCAGCAGTTCCACCTTTAGCGGGAGAAACATTCAGTACTTC.

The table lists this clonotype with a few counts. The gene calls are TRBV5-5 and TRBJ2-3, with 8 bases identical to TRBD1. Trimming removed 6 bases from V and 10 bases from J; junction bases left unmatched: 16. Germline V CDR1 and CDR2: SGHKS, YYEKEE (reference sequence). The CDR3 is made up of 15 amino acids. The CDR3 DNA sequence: TGTGCCAGCAACCCTACCGGACAGGGTTGGGCGGCGCAGTATTTT. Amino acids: CASNPTGQGWAAQYF. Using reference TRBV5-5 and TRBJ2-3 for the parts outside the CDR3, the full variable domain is DAGVTQSPTHLIKTRGQQVTLRCSPISGHKSVSWYQQVLGQGPQFIFQYYEKEERGRGNFPDRFSARQFPNYSSELNVNALLLGDSALYLCASNPTGQGWAAQYFGPGTRLTVL.

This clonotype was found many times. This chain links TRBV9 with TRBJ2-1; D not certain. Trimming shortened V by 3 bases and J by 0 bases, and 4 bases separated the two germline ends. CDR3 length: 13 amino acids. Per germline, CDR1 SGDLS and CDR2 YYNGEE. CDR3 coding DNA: TGTGCCAGCAGCGGGGACTCCTACAATGAGCAGTTCTTC. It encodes CASSGDSYNEQFF.

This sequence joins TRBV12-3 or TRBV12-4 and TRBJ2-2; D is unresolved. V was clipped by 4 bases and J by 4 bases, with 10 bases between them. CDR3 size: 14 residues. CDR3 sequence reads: CASSSVATTGELFF. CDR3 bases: TGTGCCAGCAGTTCCGTGGCGACCACCGGGGAGCTGTTTTTT.

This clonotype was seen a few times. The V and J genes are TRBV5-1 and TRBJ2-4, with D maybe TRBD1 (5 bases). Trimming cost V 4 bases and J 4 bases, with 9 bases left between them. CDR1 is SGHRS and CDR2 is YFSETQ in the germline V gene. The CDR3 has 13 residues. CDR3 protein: CASSQGSKNIQYF. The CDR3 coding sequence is TGCGCCAGCAGCCAGGGTTCGAAAAACATTCAGTACTTC.

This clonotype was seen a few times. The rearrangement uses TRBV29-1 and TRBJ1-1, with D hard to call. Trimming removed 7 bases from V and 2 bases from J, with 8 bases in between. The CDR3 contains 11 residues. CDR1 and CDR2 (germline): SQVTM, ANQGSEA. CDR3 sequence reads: CSALVNTEAFF. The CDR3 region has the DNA TGCAGCGCCCTGGTAAACACTGAAGCTTTCTTT.

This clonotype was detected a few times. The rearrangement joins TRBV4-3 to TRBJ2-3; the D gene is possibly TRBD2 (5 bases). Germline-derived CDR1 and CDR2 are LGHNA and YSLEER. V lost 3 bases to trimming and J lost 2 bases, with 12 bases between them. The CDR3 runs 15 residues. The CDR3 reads CASSQRETHTDTQYF. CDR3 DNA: TGCGCCAGCAGCCAGAGGGAGACTCACACAGATACGCAGTATTTT.

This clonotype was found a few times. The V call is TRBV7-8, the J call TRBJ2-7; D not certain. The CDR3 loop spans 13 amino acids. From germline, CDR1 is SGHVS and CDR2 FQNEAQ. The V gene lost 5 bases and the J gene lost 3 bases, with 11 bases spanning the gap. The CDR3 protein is CASSGSVVYEQYF. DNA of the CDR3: TGTGCCAGCAGCGGCAGCGTGGTCTACGAGCAGTACTTC. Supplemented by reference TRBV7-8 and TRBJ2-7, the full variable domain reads GAGVSQSPRYKVAKRGQDVALRCDPISGHVSLFWYQQALGQGPEFLTYFQNEAQLDKSGLPSDRFFAERPEGSVSTLKIQRTQQEDSAVYLCASSGSVVYEQYFGPGTRLTVT.